This passage covers 18 T cell receptor beta chains from one sample sequenced in a study of Ad26.COV2.S vaccination and SARS-CoV-2 variants. The treatment: roughly 18 received Ad26.COV2.S at low or high dose, single or two shots; about five received placebo; per-sample allocation not given. Sample collection was performed on day 63 after the first vaccine or placebo injection. Some clones are missing from TCRdb's copy, which holds only in-frame ones; the method was immunoSEQ multiplex PCR. Of about 680,000 clones listed, around 90% are singletons. Sequences were derived from peripheral blood, sampled in a trial of Ad26.COV2.S vaccine versus placebo. The source of these receptors is a person aged 18 to 59 who received the Ad26.COV2.S COVID-19 vaccine or a placebo.

The J gene is TRBJ2-3, the V gene TRBV2; the match to TRBD2 covers 13 bases. Germline CDR1 and CDR2: SNHLY and FYNNEI. The CDR3 sequence is 15 residues long. Losses at the gene ends were 4 bases for V and 11 bases for J; bases not matched to a gene: 9. The CDR3 here is CASSAGLAGSPVQYF. The CDR3 nucleotides are TGTGCCAGCAGTGCGGGACTAGCGGGGTCACCTGTGCAGTATTTT.

The J gene is TRBJ2-1, the V gene TRBV5-4; 7 nucleotides agree with TRBD2. The ends lost 5 bases at V and 1 base at J; junction bases unmatched: 9. This CDR3 has 16 amino acids. Germline-derived CDR1 and CDR2 are SGHNT and YYREEE (reference sequence). The CDR3 loop is CASRGGSGYSYNEQFF. CDR3 bases: TGTGCCAGCAGGGGGGGTAGCGGGTATTCCTACAATGAGCAGTTCTTC.

The rearrangement uses TRBV7-2 and TRBJ1-6; D is unresolved. Germline V gives CDR1 SGHTA, CDR2 FQGNSA. This CDR3 spans 18 amino acids. V was shortened by 1 base and J by 0 bases, with 13 bases between the two germline ends. For the CDR3, the DNA is TGTGCCAGCAGCTTAGACGGAGTTTCGAGCTCCTATAATTCACCCCTCCACTTT. Translation gives CASSLDGVSSSYNSPLHF.

The chain joins TRBV11-3 to TRBJ2-4; D gene ambiguous. The CDR3 consists of 13 residues. Germline CDR1 is SGHNT and CDR2 is YENEEA. The V end was cut by 3 bases, the J end by 7 bases, with 10 bases between. DNA of the CDR3: TGTGCCAGCAGCTTGGGCTTCCCGAACATTCAGTACTTC. It encodes CASSLGFPNIQYF.

This sequence joins TRBV5-4 and TRBJ2-3, with D perhaps TRBD1 or TRBD2 (5 bases each). V was clipped by 2 bases and J by 6 bases, with 7 bases between them. CDR3 length: 12 residues. The V gene's germline CDR1 is SGHNT and CDR2 YYREEE (reference sequence). The CDR3 loop reads CASSLWGDTQYF. DNA for the CDR3: TGTGCCAGCAGCTTATGGGGGGATACGCAGTATTTT.

The CDR3, as DNA: TGTGCCAGCAGCTCGAGGGGCGAGGGGGCCCTCTTAAAGCAGTACTTC. It encodes CASSSRGEGALLKQYF. The rearrangement links TRBV7-3 to TRBJ2-7; 7 nucleotides line up with TRBD1. The germline V gene encodes CDR1 SGHTA and CDR2 FQGTGA. J lost 8 bases, V lost 4 bases, and 17 bases had no gene match. The CDR3 runs to 16 residues. Full variable domain (rest looked up from reference TRBV7-3 and TRBJ2-7): GAGVSQTPSNKVTEKGKYVELRCDPISGHTALYWYRQSLGQGPEFLIYFQGTGAADDSGLPNDRFFAVRPEGSVSTLKIQRTERGDSAVYLCASSSRGEGALLKQYFGPGTRLTVT.

The chain has TRBV14 and TRBJ1-2; 7 bases fit TRBD1. The CDR3 is 14 amino acids. Germline values: CDR1 SGHDN, CDR2 FVKESK. After removal of 4 bases from V and 8 bases from J, the junction contained 10 bases not matched to a gene. The CDR3 nucleotides read TGTGCCAGCAGCCCTTCGGAGGGGGCCTGGGGCTACACCTTC. This translates into CASSPSEGAWGYTF.

The chain joins TRBV6-5 to TRBJ1-4, with 8 bases aligning to TRBD1. The CDR3 covers 15 residues. From germline, CDR1 is MNHEY and CDR2 SVGAGI. V lost 3 bases to trimming and J lost 7 bases; unmatched junction nucleotides: 7. The CDR3 sequence: CASSYHQGAGEKLFF. The DNA of the CDR3 is TGTGCCAGCAGTTATCATCAGGGGGCCGGTGAAAAACTGTTTTTT.

This chain joins TRBV30 and TRBJ2-7; the match to TRBD1 covers 7 bases. With V trimmed by 1 base and J by 3 bases, 3 bases remained unmatched. The CDR3 is 13 residues long. CDR1 is GTSNPN and CDR2 is SVGIG in the germline V gene (reference sequence). Here the CDR3 reads CAWSATGLYEQYF. CDR3 DNA: TGTGCCTGGAGTGCGACAGGGCTCTACGAGCAGTACTTC.

The chain links TRBV18 to TRBJ1-2; D ambiguous. Germline CDR1 KGHSH, CDR2 LQKENI. The CDR3 sequence is 13 residues long. Between the trimmed V and J ends, which lost 1 base and 4 bases, there was a span of 7 bases. In DNA form, the CDR3 reads TGTGCCAGCTCACCACAGGGTCGCTATGGCTACACCTTC. Protein sequence: CASSPQGRYGYTF. The whole variable domain, remainder taken from reference TRBV18 and TRBJ1-2, is NAGVMQNPRHLVRRRGQEARLRCSPMKGHSHVYWYRQLPEEGLKFMVYLQKENIIDESGMPKERFSAEFPKEGPSILRIQQVVRGDSAAYFCASSPQGRYGYTFGSGTRLTVV.

The rearrangement joins TRBV21-1 to TRBJ2-5; TRBD1 is the table's D call and was not checked against the DNA. TRBV21-1 is listed as a pseudogene. The CDR3 has 15 residues. The DNA for the CDR3 is TGTGCCAGCAGCAAAGGGGGCCAGGGGAGAGAGACCCAGTACTTC. Translated: CASSKGGQGRETQYF.

This chain joins TRBV24-1 and TRBJ1-5; 7 bases line up with TRBD1. Germline V gene lookup returns CDR1 KGHDR and CDR2 SFDVKD. The CDR3 loop spans 15 amino acids. V lost 4 bases and J lost 2; bases outside the gene matches: 4. CDR3 region: CATSEGGMGNQPQHF. CDR3 coding DNA: TGTGCCACCAGTGAAGGGGGCATGGGCAATCAGCCCCAGCATTTT.

The J gene is TRBJ2-5, the V gene TRBV20-1; D might be TRBD1 (5 bases). The CDR3 is 14 residues long. Germline CDR1 DFQATT, CDR2 SNEGSKA (reference sequence). Between the trimmed V and J ends, which lost 3 bases and 1 base, there was a span of 12 bases. The CDR3 DNA reads TGCAGTGCTAGTGGGGCAGGTCCCCAAGAGACCCAGTACTTC. Amino acid sequence: CSASGAGPQETQYF.

The CDR3 nucleotides are TGTGCCAGTGGGGGGACTCGCCTGAACGCAGATACGCAGTATTTT. Translation gives CASGGTRLNADTQYF. The chain recombines TRBV19 with TRBJ2-3; a possible D gene is TRBD2 (6 bases). In germline, CDR1 is LNHDA, CDR2 SQIVND (reference sequence). V was cut by 8 bases and J by 4 bases, with 19 bases left in between. The CDR3 contains 15 residues. Using reference TRBV19 and TRBJ2-3 for the parts outside the CDR3, the full variable domain is DGGITQSPKYLFRKEGQNVTLSCEQNLNHDAMYWYRQDPGQGLRLIYYSQIVNDFQKGDIAEGYSVSREKKESFPLTVTSAQKNPTAFYLCASGGTRLNADTQYFGPGTRLTVL.

This chain uses TRBV10-3 with TRBJ1-3; 10 positions agree with TRBD1. The CDR3 is 15 amino acids. Per the germline V gene, CDR1 is ENHRY and CDR2 is SYGVKD. The junction had 9 bases not matched to a gene; V was cut back by 4 bases and J by 9 bases. The CDR3 DNA reads TGTGCCATCAGTGGGGGACAGGGGAAGGATAGCACCATATATTTT. Amino acid sequence: CAISGGQGKDSTIYF.

The chain recombines TRBV5-4 with TRBJ2-7, with TRBD2 matching 10 bases. The CDR3 extends over 16 amino acids. J was trimmed by 1 base and V by 0 bases; bases with no gene match: 4. Germline CDR1 and CDR2: SGHNT and YYREEE (reference sequence). The CDR3 DNA is TGTGCCAGCAGCTTGGCCGGACTAGCGGTTTCCTACGAGCAGTACTTC. Residues: CASSLAGLAVSYEQYF.

The J gene is TRBJ2-5, the V gene TRBV30; 10 bases agree with TRBD1. Looked up from germline, CDR1 is GTSNPN and CDR2 is SVGIG (reference sequence). Trimming cost V 4 bases and J 6 bases; bases outside gene matches: 8. The CDR3 has 14 residues. DNA for the CDR3: TGTGCCTGGACCTACGGGGACAGGGGCAAGACCCAGTACTTC. It is translated as CAWTYGDRGKTQYF.

V and J are TRBV18 and TRBJ1-4; TRBD1 is a possible D gene (5 bases). V was shortened by 3 bases and J by 8 bases, with 10 bases between the two germline ends. The CDR3 sequence is 13 residues long. Germline-derived CDR1 and CDR2 are KGHSH and LQKENI. For the CDR3, the DNA is TGTGCCAGCTCACCCCAGGCAGGGGAAAAACTGTTTTTT. It codes for CASSPQAGEKLFF.